This T cell receptor beta chain was captured by sequencing in a study of cytomegalovirus exposure and HLA in healthy donors. Method: immunoSEQ multiplex PCR; TCRdb's copy keeps in-frame clones and lacks some. There are about 58,000 clones in the sample; about 88% occur only once, and more than 0.85% lies in the top ten. CDR1 MRHNA and CDR2 SNTAGT come from the germline V gene. The CDR3 runs to 14 residues. Trimming shortened V by 6 bases and J by 2 bases, and 12 bases separated the two germline ends. This sequence originates from a man between 18 and 35 years old in good health and CMV-seronegative. Material: PBMCs. The gene calls are TRBV6-4 and TRBJ2-3; tentative D call: TRBD1 (6 bases). CDR3 amino acids: CASRVGASTDTQYF. The CDR3 DNA is TGTGCCAGCAGAGTGGGGGCCTCCACAGATACGCAGTATTTT.